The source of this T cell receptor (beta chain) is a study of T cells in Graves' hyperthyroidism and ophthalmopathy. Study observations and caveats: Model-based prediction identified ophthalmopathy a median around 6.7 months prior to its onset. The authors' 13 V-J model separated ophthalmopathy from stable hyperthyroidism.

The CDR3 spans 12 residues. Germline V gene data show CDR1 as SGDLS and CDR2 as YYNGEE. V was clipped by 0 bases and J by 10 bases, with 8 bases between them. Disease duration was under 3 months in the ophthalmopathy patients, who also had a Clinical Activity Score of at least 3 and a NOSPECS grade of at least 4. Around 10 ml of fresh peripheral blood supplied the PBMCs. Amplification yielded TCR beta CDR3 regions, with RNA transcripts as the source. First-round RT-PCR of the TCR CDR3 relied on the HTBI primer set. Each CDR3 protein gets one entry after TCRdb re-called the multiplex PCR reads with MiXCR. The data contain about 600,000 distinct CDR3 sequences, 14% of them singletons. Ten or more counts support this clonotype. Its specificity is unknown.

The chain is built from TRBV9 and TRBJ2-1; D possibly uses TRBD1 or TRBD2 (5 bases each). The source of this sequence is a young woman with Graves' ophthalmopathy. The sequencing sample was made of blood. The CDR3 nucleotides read TGTGCCAGCAGCGTAGAAGGGGACGAGCAGTTCTTC. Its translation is CASSVEGDEQFF.